The text below deals with one TCR beta chain. The germline V and J ends were trimmed by 0 bases and 2 bases, with 10 bases remaining between them. This CDR3 has 15 residues. Germline V gives CDR1 LGHNA, CDR2 YNFKEQ. This sample's TCRbeta library carried unique molecular identifier barcodes. TCRdb analysed the PCR reads with MiXCR anew, one entry per CDR3 protein. The repertoire has around 370,000 distinct CDR3 sequences, approximately 10% of them found once; the top ten carry under 3%. These data belong to a study of T-cell reconstitution after alpha-beta-depleted transplantation in children. The receptor was isolated from a human donor who donated a stem cell graft to a child with acute lymphoblastic leukemia. The chain couples TRBV4-2 to TRBJ2-5; D gene uncertain. Specimen: PBMCs from the stem cell graft donor, collected from the stem cell graft. Written as DNA, the CDR3 is TGTGCCAGCAGCCAAGAATGGAGCGAACAAGAGACCCAGTACTTC. It translates to CASSQEWSEQETQYF.